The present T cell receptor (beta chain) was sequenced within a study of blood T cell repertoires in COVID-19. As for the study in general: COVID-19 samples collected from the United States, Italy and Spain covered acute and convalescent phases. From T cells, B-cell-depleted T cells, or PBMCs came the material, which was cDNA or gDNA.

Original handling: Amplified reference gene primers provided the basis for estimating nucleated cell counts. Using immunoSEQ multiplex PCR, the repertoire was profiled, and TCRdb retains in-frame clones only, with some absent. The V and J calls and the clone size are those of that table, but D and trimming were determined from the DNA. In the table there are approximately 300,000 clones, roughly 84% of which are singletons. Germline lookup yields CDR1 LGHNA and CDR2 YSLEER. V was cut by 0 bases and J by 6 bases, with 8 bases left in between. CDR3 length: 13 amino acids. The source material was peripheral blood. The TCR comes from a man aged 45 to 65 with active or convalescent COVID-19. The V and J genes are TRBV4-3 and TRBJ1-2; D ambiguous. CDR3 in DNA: TGCGCCAGCAGCCAAGAGGGGAGGAATGGCTACACCTTC. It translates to CASSQEGRNGYTF.